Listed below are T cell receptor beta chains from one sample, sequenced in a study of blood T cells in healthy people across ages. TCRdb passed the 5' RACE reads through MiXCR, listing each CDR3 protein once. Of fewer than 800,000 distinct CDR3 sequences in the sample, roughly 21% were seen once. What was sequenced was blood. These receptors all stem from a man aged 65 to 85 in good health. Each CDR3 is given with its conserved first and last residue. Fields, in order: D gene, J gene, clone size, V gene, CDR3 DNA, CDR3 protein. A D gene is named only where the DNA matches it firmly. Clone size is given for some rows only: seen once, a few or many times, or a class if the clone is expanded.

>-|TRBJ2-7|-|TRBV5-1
TGCGCCAGCAGCTTGGCCCACGGATCCCACTACGAGCAGTACTTC
CASSLAHGSHYEQYF
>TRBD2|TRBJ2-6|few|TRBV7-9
TGTGCCAGCAGCTCCCGTATGTCTAGCGGAGACTCTGGGGCCAACGTCCTGACTTTC
CASSSRMSSGDSGANVLTF
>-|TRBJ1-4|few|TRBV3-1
TGTGCCAGCAGCCAAACGACAGGAGCTAATGAAAAACTGTTTTTT
CASSQTTGANEKLFF
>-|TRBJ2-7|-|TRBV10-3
TGTGCCATCAGGAATACAGTTGGGGGCCCAACCTACGAGCAGTACTTC
CAIRNTVGGPTYEQYF
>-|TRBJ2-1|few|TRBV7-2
TGTGCCAGCAGCGCAGCGCAGAGCTCCTACAATGAGCAGTTCTTC
CASSAAQSSYNEQFF
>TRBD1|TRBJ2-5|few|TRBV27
TGTGCCAGCAGGAGACAGGGTCCAGAGACCCAGTACTTC
CASRRQGPETQYF
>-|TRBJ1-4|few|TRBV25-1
TGTGCCACCCTGGGTGAAGCGACTAATGAAAAACTGTTTTTT
CATLGEATNEKLFF
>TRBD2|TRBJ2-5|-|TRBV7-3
TGTGCCAGCAGCCCACAACCCGCGGGAGGAGGGGAGACCCAGTACTTC
CASSPQPAGGGETQYF
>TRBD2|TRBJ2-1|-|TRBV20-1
TGCAGTGCTGCTCCCGGGACTAGGTTGTTCTTC
CSAAPGTRLFF
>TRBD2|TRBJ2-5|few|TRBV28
TGTGCCATAAGCGGGAGCTTCGGAAGGGTGACCCAGCACTTC
CAISGSFGRVTQHF
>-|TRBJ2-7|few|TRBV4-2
TGTGCCAGCAGCCAAGATACGGTGCCCTACGAGCAGTACTTC
CASSQDTVPYEQYF
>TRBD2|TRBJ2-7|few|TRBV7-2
TGTGCCAGCAGCTTAGTCGGAGGGAGGGACTTCACCTACGAGCAGTACTTC
CASSLVGGRDFTYEQYF
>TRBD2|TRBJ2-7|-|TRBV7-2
TGTGCCAGCAGCTTTAGCGGGAGTGGGGGCGAGCAGTACTTC
CASSFSGSGGEQYF
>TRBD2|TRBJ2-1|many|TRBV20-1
TGCAGTGCAGGACTAGCGGTCGGATACAATGAGCAGTTCTTC
CSAGLAVGYNEQFF
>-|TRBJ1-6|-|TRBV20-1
TGCAGTGCTAGCCATCAAGGCTCCTATAATTCACCCCTCCGCTTT
CSASHQGSYNSPLRF
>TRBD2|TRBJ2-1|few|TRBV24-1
TGTGCCACCAGTGATCACACCGCGGCTAGCGGGCACTCCTACAATGAGCAGTTCTTC
CATSDHTAASGHSYNEQFF
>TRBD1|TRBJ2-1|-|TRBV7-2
TGTGCCAGCAGCTTAGCCATTGGGACAGGGGACAATGAGCAGTTCTTC
CASSLAIGTGDNEQFF
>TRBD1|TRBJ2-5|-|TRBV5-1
TGCGCCAGCAGCATACCGACAGGGGCGCAAGAGACCCAGTACTTC
CASSIPTGAQETQYF
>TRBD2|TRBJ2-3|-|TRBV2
TGTGCCAGCAAGTGGGGGACTAGCGGGAGGGCCGCAGATACGCAGTATTTT
CASKWGTSGRAADTQYF
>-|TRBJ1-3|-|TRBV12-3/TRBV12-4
TGTGCCAGCAGTACAGGGTCCCTGGCTGGAAACACCATATATTTT
CASSTGSLAGNTIYF
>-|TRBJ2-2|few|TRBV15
TGTGCCACCAGCAGAGACGGTCAGGAGCTGTTTTTT
CATSRDGQELFF
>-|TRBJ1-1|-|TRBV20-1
TGCAGTGCTAGAGATCGAACAGTGAACACTGAAGCTTTCTTT
CSARDRTVNTEAFF
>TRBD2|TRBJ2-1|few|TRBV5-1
TGCGCCGGCAGCTTATTAGGGACTAGCGGAGTCAATGAGCAGTTCTTC
CAGSLLGTSGVNEQFF
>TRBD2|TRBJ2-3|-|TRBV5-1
TGCGCCAGCAGCTTGCGCGGGAGAGGCACAGATACGCAGTATTTT
CASSLRGRGTDTQYF
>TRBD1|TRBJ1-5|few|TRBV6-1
TGTGCCAGCAAATTACAGGGGGGACAGCCCCAGCATTTT
CASKLQGGQPQHF
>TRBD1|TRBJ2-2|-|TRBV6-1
TGCGCCAGCCAAGGGACAGGGCACACCGGGGAGCTGTTTTTT
CASQGTGHTGELFF
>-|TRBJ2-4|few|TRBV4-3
TGCGCCAGCAGCCAAGACCGTGGGGCCGTGGGGATTCAGTACTTC
CASSQDRGAVGIQYF
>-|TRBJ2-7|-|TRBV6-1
TGTGTCAGCAGTGCCGGGGACGGAGTCTCCTACGAGCAGTACTTC
CVSSAGDGVSYEQYF
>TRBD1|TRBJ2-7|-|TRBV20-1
TGCAGTGCGTCCAGGGGGTCGCAGTCCTACGAGCAGTACTTC
CSASRGSQSYEQYF
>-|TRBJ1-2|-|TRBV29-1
TGCAGCGTTGGGGGTAACTATGGCTACACCTTC
CSVGGNYGYTF
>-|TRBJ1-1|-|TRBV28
TGTGCCAGCAGCGAGCTAACCGGGACACTCAACACTGAAGCTTTCTTT
CASSELTGTLNTEAFF
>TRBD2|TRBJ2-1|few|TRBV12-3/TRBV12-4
TGTGCCAGCAGTTTCAGCGGGAGGGCCGATGAGCAGTTCTTC
CASSFSGRADEQFF
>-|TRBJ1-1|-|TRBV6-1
TGTGCCAGCCTCCCGGAGAACACTGAAGCTTTCTTT
CASLPENTEAFF
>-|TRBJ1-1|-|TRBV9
TGTGCCAGCAGCGTAGAGACGAACACTGAAGCTTTCTTT
CASSVETNTEAFF
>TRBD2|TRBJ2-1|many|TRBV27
TGTGCCAGCACCCCACTGAGCCCGGGACTAGCGGGAGGTGTTAGCTACAATGAGCAGTTCTTC
CASTPLSPGLAGGVSYNEQFF
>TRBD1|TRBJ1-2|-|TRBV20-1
TGCAGTGCTAGACCAACAGGGGGTAACTATGGCTACACCTTC
CSARPTGGNYGYTF
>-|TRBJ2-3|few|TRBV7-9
TGTGCCAGCAGCTTTCCAGGGGTCACAGATACGCAGTATTTT
CASSFPGVTDTQYF
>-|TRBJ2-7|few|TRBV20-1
TGCAGTGCTAGAACCGGCTACGGGCAGTACTTC
CSARTGYGQYF
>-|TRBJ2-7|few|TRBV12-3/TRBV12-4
TGTGCCAGCAGTTTAATCCCGGACTTAGCCTACGAGCAGTACTTC
CASSLIPDLAYEQYF
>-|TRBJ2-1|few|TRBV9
TGTGCCAGCAGCGTAGGAGGGGACCCCTACAATGAGCAGTTCTTC
CASSVGGDPYNEQFF
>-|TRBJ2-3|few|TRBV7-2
TGTGCCAGCAGCTTAATGCGGGACACAGATACGCAGTATTTT
CASSLMRDTDTQYF
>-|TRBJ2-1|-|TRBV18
TGTGCCAGCTCACCTCAGACAGGAGGCTCCTACAATGAGCAGTTCTTC
CASSPQTGGSYNEQFF
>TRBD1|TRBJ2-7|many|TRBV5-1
TGCGCCAGCAGCGGACAGGGGTTATCCTACGAGCAGTACTTC
CASSGQGLSYEQYF
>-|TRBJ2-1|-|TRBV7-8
TGTGCCAGCAGCCCCCTAGGACCGAGCTCCTACAATGAGCAGTTCTTC
CASSPLGPSSYNEQFF
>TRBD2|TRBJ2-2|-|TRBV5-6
TGTGCCAGCAGCTTAACTAGCGGGAGCTCGGGAACCGGGGAGCTGTTTTTT
CASSLTSGSSGTGELFF
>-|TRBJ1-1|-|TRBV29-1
TGCAGCGTTGATGGGGCGAACACTGAAGCTTTCTTT
CSVDGANTEAFF
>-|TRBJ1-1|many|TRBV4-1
TGTGCCAGCAGCCAGGGCACTGAAGCTTTCTTT
CASSQGTEAFF
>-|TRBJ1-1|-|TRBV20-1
TGCAGTGCTCCACCTTGGGGTGGTACTGAAGCTTTCTTT
CSAPPWGGTEAFF
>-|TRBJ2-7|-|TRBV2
TGTGCCAGCAGGCTAGACAGTCACGAGCAGTACTTC
CASRLDSHEQYF
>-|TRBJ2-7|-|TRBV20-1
TGCAGTGCTAGAGAGGGGAACGCCGAGCAGTACTTC
CSAREGNAEQYF
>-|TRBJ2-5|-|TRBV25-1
TGTGCCAGCAGTGAATCGGCCGGGGCCCAAGAGACCCAGTACTTC
CASSESAGAQETQYF
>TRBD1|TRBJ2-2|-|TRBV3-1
TGTGCCAGCAGCCCCCACGGGACAGGGGGTACCGGGGAGCTGTTTTTT
CASSPHGTGGTGELFF